Sequencing of this T cell receptor beta chain was carried out in a study of blood T cell repertoires in COVID-19 (dated by TCRdb to the early 2020s). Concerning the study at large: Samples from collaborators originated in the United States, Italy and Spain and spanned both the acute and convalescent phases of COVID-19. The prospective study material was composed of cDNA or gDNA derived from T cells, B-cell-depleted T cells, or PBMCs. Deeply sampled blood TCRbeta repertoires from subjects exposed to, actively infected with, or recovered from COVID-19 were included in the dataset. The repertoires were released in a freely available public database meant as a resource for research on the immune response to SARS-CoV-2. Samples were obtained from the ongoing ImmuneRACE study (first 160 participants) and from 1,254 subjects provided by 6 global collaborators. The sample metadata nearly always contained a de-identified subject ID, COVID-19 status, age in years and sex. Where available, HLA class I and class II types were taken from metadata supplied by the sample provider and were not determined by assay-based typing. Results the study describes overall, beyond this receptor: The quantity of clinical and demographic metadata differed by source and by participant and was supplied without curation.

As for this clone: Its binding antigen is unknown. No quality values exist for individual bases; no much larger clone is one base distant.

The collaborating institutions used their own protocols to collect whole blood in K2EDTA tubes. For TCRbeta analysis, collaborators shipped samples as frozen whole blood, isolated PBMCs, or DNA extracted from either of those sample types. The immunoSEQ Assay, a bias-controlled multiplex PCR, was used to amplify TCRbeta CDR3 regions from genomic DNA. In the paper's pipeline: The number of nucleated cells in each sample was estimated from the amplification of reference gene primers within the assay. Sequence reads were collapsed and filtered to measure the absolute abundance of every unique TCRbeta CDR3 rearrangement. Productive Simpson clonality was computed per sample as the square root of Simpson's diversity index over productive rearrangements. Drawn from immuneACCESS, this table holds only the in-frame rearrangements with V and J called that TCRdb kept. Clones are partly lost; checked studies trace under half to an unresolved V gene and leave the rest unexplained. V, J and clone size reflect that table, while D and trimming were determined from the DNA. The sample has some 83,000 clones on record, less than 80% of them singletons. 13% to 15% of the sample is held by the ten biggest clonotypes.

Per the germline V gene (reference sequence), MNHEY is the CDR1 and SMNVEV is the CDR2. V is cut by 6 bases and J by 4 bases, and the space between the germline ends is 19 bases. Measured from the cysteine to the phenylalanine, the CDR3 is 15 residues long. Here the CDR3 DNA is all that survives: 45 bases in frame from base 1. This clonotype was sampled from an elderly woman with acute or convalescent COVID-19. Sequenced material: peripheral blood. The receptor chain draws on TRBV27 and TRBJ2-7; the D gene is perhaps TRBD1, from 6 matching bases. CDR3 loop: CASSSPVQGKYEQYF. The sequenced DNA: TGTGCCAGCAGCTCCCCCGTACAGGGCAAATACGAGCAGTACTTC.